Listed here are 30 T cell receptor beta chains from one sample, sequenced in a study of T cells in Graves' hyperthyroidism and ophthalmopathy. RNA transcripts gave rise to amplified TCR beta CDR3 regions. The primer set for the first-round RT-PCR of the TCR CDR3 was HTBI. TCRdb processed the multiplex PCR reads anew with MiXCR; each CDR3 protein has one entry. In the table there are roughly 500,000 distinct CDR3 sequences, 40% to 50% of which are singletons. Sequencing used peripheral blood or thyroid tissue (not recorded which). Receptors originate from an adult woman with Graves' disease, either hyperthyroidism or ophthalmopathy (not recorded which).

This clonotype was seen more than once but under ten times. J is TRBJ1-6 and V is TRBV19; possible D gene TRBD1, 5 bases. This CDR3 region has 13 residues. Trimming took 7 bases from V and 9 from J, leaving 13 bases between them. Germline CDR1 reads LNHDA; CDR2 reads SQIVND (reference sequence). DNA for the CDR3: TGTGCCAGTACGTCCAGGGCCGGTTCACCCCTCCACTTT. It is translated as CASTSRAGSPLHF.

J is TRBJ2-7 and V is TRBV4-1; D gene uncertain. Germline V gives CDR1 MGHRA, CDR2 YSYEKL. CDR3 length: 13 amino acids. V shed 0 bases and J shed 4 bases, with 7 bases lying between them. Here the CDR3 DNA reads TGCGCCAGCAGCCAAGATAGGGATTACGAGCAGTACTTC. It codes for CASSQDRDYEQYF.

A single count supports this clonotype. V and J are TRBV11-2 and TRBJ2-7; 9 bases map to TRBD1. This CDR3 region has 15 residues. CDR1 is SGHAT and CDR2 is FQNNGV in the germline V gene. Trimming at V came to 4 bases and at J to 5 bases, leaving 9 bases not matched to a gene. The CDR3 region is CASSSYRGLMHEQYF. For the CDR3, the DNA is TGTGCCAGCAGCTCTTACAGGGGGCTTATGCACGAGCAGTACTTC.

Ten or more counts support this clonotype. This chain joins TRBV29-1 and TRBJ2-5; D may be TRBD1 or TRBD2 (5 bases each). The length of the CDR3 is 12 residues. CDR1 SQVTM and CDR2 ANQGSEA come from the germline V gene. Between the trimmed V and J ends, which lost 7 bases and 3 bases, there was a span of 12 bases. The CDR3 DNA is TGCAGCGCAGGGTGGGGGAAAGAGACCCAGTACTTC. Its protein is CSAGWGKETQYF.

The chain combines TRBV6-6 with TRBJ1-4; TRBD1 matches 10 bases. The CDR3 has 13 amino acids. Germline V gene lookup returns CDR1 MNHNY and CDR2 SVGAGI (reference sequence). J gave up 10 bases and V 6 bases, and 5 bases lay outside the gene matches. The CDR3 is CASRDRGTGKLFF. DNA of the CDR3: TGTGCCAGCAGGGACAGGGGGACTGGAAAACTGTTTTTT.

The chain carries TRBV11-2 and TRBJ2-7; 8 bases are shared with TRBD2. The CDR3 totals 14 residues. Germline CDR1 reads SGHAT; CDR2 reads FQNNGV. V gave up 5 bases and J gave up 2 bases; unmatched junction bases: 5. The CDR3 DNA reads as TGTGCCAGCAGCGAGGGACTAGGTACCTACGAGCAGTACTTC. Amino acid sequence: CASSEGLGTYEQYF.

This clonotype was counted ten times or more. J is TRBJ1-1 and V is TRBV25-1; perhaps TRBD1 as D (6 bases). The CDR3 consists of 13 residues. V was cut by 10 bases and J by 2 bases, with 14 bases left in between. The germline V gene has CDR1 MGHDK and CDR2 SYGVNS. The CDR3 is CATTGTINTEAFF. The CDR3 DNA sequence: TGTGCCACCACCGGGACAATTAACACTGAAGCTTTCTTT. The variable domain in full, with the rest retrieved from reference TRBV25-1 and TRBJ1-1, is EADIYQTPRYLVIGTGKKITLECSQTMGHDKMYWYQQDPGMELHLIHYSYGVNSTEKGDLSSESTVSRIRTEHFPLTLESARPSHTSQYLCATTGTINTEAFFGQGTRLTVV.

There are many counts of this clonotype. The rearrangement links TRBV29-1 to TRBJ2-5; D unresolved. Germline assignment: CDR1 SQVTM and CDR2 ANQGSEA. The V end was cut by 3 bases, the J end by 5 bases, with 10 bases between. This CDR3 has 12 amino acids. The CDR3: CSVDSGVETQYF. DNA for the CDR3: TGCAGCGTTGATTCTGGGGTCGAGACCCAGTACTTC. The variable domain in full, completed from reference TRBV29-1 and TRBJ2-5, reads SAVISQKPSRDICQRGTSLTIQCQVDSQVTMMFWYRQQPGQSLTLIATANQGSEATYESGFVIDKFPISRPNLTFSTLTVSNMSPEDSSIYLCSVDSGVETQYFGPGTRLLVL.

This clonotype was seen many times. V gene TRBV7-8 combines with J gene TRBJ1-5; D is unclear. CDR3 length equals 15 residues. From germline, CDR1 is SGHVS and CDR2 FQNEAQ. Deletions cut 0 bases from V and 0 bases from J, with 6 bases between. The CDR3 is CASSLASRSNQPQHF. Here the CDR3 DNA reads TGTGCCAGCAGCTTAGCCAGCCGTAGCAATCAGCCCCAGCATTTT.

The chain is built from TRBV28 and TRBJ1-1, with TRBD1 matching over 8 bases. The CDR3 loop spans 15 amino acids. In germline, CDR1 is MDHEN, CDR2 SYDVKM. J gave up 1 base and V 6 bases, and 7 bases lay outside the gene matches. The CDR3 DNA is TGTGCCAGCAGCCTACCAGGGGGCCAGAACACTGAAGCTTTCTTT. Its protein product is CASSLPGGQNTEAFF.

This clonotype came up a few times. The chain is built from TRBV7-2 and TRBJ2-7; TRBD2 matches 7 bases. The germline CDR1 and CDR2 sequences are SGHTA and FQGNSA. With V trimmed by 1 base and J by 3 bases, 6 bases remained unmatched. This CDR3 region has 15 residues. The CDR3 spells CASSLDRGSNYEQYF. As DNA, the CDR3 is TGTGCCAGCAGCTTAGATCGCGGGAGTAACTACGAGCAGTACTTC.

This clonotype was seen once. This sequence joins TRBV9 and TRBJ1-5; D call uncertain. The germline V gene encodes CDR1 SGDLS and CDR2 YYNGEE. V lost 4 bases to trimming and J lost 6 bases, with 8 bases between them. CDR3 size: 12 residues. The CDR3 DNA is TGTGCCAGCAGCTCCGAGGGTCAGCCCCAGCATTTT. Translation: CASSSEGQPQHF.

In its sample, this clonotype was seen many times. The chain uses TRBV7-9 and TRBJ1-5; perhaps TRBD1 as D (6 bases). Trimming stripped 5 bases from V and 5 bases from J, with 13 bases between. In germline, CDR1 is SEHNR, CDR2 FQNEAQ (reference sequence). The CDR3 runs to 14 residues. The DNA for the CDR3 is TGTGCCAGCAGCCCACAGGGAGCAGATCAGCCCCAGCATTTT. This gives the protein CASSPQGADQPQHF.

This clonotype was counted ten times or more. CDR3 protein: CASSASGNTIYF. The CDR3 nucleotides read TGTGCCAGCTCTGCCTCTGGAAACACCATATATTTT. The V gene is TRBV2, the J gene TRBJ1-3; D not certain. V was cut by 8 bases and J by 0 bases, with 5 bases left in between. The CDR3 totals 12 residues. Per germline, CDR1 SNHLY and CDR2 FYNNEI.

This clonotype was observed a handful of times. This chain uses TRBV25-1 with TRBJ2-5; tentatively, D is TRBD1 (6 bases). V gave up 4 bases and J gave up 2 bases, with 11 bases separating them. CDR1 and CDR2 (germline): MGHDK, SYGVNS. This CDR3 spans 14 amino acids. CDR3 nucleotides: TGTGCCAGCAGTGCTACAGGGCGTCAAGAGACCCAGTACTTC. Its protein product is CASSATGRQETQYF.

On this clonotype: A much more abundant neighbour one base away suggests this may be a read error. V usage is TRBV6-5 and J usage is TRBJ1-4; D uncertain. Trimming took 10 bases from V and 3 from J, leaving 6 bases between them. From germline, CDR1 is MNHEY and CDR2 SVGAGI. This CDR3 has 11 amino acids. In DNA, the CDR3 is TGTGCCATCAGCTCTAATGAAAAACTGTTTTTT. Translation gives CAISSNEKLFF.

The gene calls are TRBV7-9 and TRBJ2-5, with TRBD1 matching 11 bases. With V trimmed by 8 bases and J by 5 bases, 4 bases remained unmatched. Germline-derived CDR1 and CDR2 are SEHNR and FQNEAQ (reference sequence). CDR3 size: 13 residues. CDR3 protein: CASQGQGVETQYF. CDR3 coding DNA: TGTGCCAGCCAGGGACAGGGGGTCGAGACCCAGTACTTC.

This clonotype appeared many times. The CDR3 sequence is CASSLAPRNSNQPQHF. As DNA, the CDR3 is TGCGCCAGCAGCTTGGCCCCGAGGAATAGCAATCAGCCCCAGCATTTT. V is TRBV5-1 and J is TRBJ1-5; D is unresolved. The CDR3 length is 16 residues. Trimming stripped 0 bases from V and 0 bases from J, with 10 bases between. Germline lookup yields CDR1 SGHRS and CDR2 YFSETQ.

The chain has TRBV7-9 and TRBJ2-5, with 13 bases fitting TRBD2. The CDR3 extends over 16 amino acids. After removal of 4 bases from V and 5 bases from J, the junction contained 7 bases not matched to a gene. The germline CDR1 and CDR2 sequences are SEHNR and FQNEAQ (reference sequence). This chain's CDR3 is CASSSSLTSGRETQYF. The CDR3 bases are TGTGCCAGCAGCTCCTCCTTGACTAGCGGGAGGGAGACCCAGTACTTC.

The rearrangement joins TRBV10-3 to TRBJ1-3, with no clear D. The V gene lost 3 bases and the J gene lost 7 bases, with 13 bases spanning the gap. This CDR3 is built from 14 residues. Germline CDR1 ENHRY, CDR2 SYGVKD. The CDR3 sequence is CAISDSGPRNTIYF. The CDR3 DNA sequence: TGTGCCATCAGTGACAGCGGACCGCGGAACACCATATATTTT.

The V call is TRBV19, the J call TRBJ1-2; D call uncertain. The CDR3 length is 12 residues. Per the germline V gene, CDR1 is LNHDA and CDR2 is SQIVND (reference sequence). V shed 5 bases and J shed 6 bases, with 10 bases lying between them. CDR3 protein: CASSSASDGYTF. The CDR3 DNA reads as TGTGCCAGTAGTTCGGCAAGCGATGGCTACACCTTC. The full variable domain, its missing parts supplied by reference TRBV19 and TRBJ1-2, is DGGITQSPKYLFRKEGQNVTLSCEQNLNHDAMYWYRQDPGQGLRLIYYSQIVNDFQKGDIAEGYSVSREKKESFPLTVTSAQKNPTAFYLCASSSASDGYTFGSGTRLTVV.

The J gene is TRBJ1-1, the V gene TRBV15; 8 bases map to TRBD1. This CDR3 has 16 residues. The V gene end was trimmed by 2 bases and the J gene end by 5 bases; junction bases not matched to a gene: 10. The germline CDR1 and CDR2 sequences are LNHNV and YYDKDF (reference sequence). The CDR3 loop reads CATSRRADREGTEAFF. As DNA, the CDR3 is TGTGCCACCAGCAGAAGGGCGGACAGGGAGGGGACTGAAGCTTTCTTT.

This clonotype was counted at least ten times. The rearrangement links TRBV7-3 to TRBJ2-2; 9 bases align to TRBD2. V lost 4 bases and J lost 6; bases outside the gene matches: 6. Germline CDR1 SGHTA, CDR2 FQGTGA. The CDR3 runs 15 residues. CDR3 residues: CASSSLAGAPGELFF. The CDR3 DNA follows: TGTGCCAGCAGCTCTTTAGCGGGAGCTCCCGGGGAGCTGTTTTTT.

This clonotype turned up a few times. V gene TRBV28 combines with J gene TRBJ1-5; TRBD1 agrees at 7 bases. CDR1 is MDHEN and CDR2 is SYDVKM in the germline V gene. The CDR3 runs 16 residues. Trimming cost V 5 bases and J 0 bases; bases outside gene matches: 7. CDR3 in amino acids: CASSRAGQTSNQPQHF. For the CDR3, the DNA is TGTGCCAGCAGTCGAGCGGGACAGACTAGCAATCAGCCCCAGCATTTT. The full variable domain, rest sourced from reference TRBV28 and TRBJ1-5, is DVKVTQSSRYLVKRTGEKVFLECVQDMDHENMFWYRQDPGLGLRLIYFSYDVKMKEKGDIPEGYSVSREKKERFSLILESASTNQTSMYLCASSRAGQTSNQPQHFGDGTRLSIL.

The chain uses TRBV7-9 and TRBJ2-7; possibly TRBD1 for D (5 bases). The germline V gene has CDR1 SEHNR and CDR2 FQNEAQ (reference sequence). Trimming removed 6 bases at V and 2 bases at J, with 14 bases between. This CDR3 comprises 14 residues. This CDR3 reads CASSGAFTPYEQYF. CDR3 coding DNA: TGTGCCAGCAGTGGGGCTTTTACACCCTACGAGCAGTACTTC. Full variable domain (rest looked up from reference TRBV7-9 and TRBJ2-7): DTGVSQNPRHKITKRGQNVTFRCDPISEHNRLYWYRQTLGQGPEFLTYFQNEAQLEKSRLLSDRFSAERPKGSFSTLEIQRTEQGDSAMYLCASSGAFTPYEQYFGPGTRLTVT.

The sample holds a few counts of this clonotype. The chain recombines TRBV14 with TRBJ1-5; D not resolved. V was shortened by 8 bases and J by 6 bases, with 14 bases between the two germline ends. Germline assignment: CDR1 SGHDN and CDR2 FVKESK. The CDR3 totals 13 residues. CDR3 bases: TGTGCCAGCGCGGGGTTGGGCGGTCAGCCCCAGCATTTT. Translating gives CASAGLGGQPQHF.

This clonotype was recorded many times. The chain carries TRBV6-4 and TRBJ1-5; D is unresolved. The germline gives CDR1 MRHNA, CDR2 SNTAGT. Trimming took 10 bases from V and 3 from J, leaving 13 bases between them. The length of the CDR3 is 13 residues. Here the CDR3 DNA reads TGTGCCATGGGGTGGATGATCAATCAGCCCCAGCATTTT. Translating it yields CAMGWMINQPQHF.

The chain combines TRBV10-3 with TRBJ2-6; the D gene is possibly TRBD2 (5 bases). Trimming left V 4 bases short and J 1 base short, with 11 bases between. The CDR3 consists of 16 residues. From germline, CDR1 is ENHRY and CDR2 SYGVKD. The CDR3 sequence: CAISVGVVSGANVLTF. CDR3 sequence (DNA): TGTGCCATCAGTGTCGGGGTAGTTTCTGGGGCCAACGTCCTGACTTTC.

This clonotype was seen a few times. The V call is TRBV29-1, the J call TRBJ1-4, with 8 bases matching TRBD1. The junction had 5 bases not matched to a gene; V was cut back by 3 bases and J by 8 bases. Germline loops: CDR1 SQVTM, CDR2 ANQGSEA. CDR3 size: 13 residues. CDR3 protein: CSVETGDGEKLFF. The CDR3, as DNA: TGCAGCGTTGAGACAGGGGACGGCGAAAAACTGTTTTTT.

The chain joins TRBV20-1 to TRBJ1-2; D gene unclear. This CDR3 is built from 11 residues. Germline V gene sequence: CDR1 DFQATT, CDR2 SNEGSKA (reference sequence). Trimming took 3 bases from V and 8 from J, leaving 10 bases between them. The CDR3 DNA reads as TGCAGTGCTAGGGGTTTCAGCGGCTACACCTTC. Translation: CSARGFSGYTF.